This T cell receptor (beta chain) was observed in a study of OX40 agonist ivuxolimab in advanced cancers. About the research overall: Administration of intravenous ivuxolimab to patients occurred every 2 weeks at 0.01 to 10 mg/kg. Hepatocellular carcinoma, melanoma, renal cell or head and neck cancer occurred in dose-escalation patients. Study results and limitations: At 0.1 to 3.0 mg/kg, CD4+ and CD8+ blood T cells expanded clonally by week 6.

Assay used: immunoSEQ multiplex PCR; TCRdb lists only in-frame clones, some missing. The repertoire holds nearly 35,000 clones, about 90% seen once, with 33% in the top ten. This clone counts as medium-sized. The target antigen is unknown. Blood sampling took place at baseline, cycle 4 day 1, and cycle 7 day 1. Sequences were derived from CD4+ or CD8+ T cells sorted from blood, sampled in a trial of the OX40 agonist ivuxolimab. The TCR comes from an adult with an advanced solid tumor such as melanoma, head and neck, liver or kidney cancer.

The DNA for the CDR3 is TGTGCCAGCAGTTTGGGACTAGCGGGGACTTTCTCTGGGGCCAACGTCCTGACTTTC. This gives the protein CASSLGLAGTFSGANVLTF. The chain joins TRBV27 to TRBJ2-6; 13 nucleotides agree with TRBD2. The CDR3 length is 19 residues. The V gene's germline CDR1 is MNHEY and CDR2 SMNVEV (reference sequence). J lost 0 bases, V lost 3 bases, and 5 bases had no gene match.